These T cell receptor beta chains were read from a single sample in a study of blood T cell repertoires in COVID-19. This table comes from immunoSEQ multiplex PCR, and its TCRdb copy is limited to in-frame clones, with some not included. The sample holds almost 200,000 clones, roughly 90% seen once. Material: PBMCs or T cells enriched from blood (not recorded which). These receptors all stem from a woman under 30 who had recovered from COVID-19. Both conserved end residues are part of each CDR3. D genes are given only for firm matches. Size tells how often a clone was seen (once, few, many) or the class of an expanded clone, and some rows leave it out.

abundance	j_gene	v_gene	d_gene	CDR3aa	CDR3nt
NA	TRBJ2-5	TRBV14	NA	CASSPRERVFGETQYF	TGTGCCAGCAGCCCTCGAGAGCGAGTTTTTGGAGAGACCCAGTACTTC
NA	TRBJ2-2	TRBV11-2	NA	CASSSYRSSHGELFF	TGTGCCAGCAGCTCCTATCGATCGTCCCACGGGGAGCTGTTTTTT
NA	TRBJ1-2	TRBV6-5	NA	CASRMNILYGYTF	TGTGCCAGCAGGATGAACATCCTCTATGGCTACACCTTC
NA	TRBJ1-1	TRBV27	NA	CASSARGYTEAFF	TGTGCCAGCAGTGCAAGGGGCTACACTGAAGCTTTCTTT
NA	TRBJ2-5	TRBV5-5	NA	CASSLPVQVRGPGETQYF	TGTGCCAGCAGCTTGCCGGTTCAAGTGCGGGGCCCCGGGGAGACCCAGTACTTC
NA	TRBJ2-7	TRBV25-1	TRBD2	CATTPGLAGGISYEQYF	TGTGCCACCACCCCGGGACTAGCGGGGGGCATCTCCTACGAGCAGTACTTC
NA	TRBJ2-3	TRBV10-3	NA	CAISEEGVPPDTQYF	TGTGCCATCAGTGAAGAAGGGGTCCCCCCAGATACGCAGTATTTT
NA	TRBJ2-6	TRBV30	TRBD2	CAWGTSSLSGANVLTF	TGTGCCTGGGGGACTAGCTCTCTGTCTGGGGCCAACGTCCTGACTTTC
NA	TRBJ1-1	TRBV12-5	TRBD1	CASGFGTVNEAFF	TGTGCTAGTGGTTTCGGGACAGTAAATGAAGCTTTCTTT
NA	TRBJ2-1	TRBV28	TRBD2	CASSPHLLAGGYEQFF	TGTGCCAGCAGTCCTCACCTACTAGCGGGGGGGTATGAGCAGTTCTTC
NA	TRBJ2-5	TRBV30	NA	CACQGLGETQYF	TGTGCCTGCCAGGGGTTAGGCGAGACCCAGTACTTC
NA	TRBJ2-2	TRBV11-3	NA	CASSLESGWELFF	TGTGCCAGCAGCTTAGAATCTGGCTGGGAGCTGTTTTTT
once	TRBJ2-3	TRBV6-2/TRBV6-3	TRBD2	CASSATGGDTQYF	TGTGCCAGCAGCGCCACGGGGGGGGATACGCAGTATTTT
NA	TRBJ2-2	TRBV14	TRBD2	CASSPGLAGDSTPYTGELFF	TGTGCCAGCAGTCCCGGACTAGCGGGGGATTCGACGCCGTACACCGGGGAGCTGTTTTTT
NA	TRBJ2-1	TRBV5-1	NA	CASYPTSSYNEQFF	TGCGCCAGCTATCCGACTAGCTCCTACAATGAGCAGTTCTTC
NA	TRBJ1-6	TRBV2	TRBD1	CASRVRDSESPLHF	TGTGCCAGCAGGGTCCGGGACAGCGAGTCACCCCTCCACTTT
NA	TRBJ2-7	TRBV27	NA	CASSLRGAYEQYF	TGTGCCAGCAGTTTACGCGGGGCCTACGAGCAGTACTTC
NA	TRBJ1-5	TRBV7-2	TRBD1	CASSIRQGGQDQPQHF	TGTGCCAGCAGCATCCGACAGGGGGGCCAGGATCAGCCCCAGCATTTT
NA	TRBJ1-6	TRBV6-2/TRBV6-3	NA	CASSYSTGRPLHF	TGTGCCAGCAGTTACAGCACAGGGCGACCCCTCCACTTT
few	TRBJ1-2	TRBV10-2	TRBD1	CASSLRGQGYGYTF	TGCGCCAGCAGCCTCAGGGGGCAAGGCTATGGCTACACCTTC
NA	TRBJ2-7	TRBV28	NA	CASSLYAYEQYF	TGTGCCAGCAGTTTATATGCGTACGAGCAGTACTTC
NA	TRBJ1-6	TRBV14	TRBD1	CASSQGDRNSPLHF	TGTGCCAGCAGCCAAGGGGACAGGAATTCACCCCTCCACTTT
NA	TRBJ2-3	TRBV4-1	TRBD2	CASSRAGAHSPTDTQYF	TGCGCCAGCAGCCGAGCGGGGGCCCACTCCCCCACAGATACGCAGTATTTT
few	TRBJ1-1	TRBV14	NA	CASSQDIAGNTEAFF	TGTGCCAGCAGCCAAGATATCGCGGGAAACACTGAAGCTTTCTTT
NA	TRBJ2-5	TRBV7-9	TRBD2	CASSSPGLAETQYF	TGTGCCAGCAGCTCTCCGGGACTAGCAGAGACCCAGTACTTC
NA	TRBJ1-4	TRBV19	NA	CASSFPRGAEKLFF	TGTGCCAGTAGTTTCCCCAGGGGCGCGGAAAAACTGTTTTTT
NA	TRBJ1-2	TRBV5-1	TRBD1	CASRTGGSTNYGYTF	TGCGCCAGCAGAACAGGGGGCTCCACGAACTATGGCTACACCTTC
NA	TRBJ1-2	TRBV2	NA	CARREGLINYGYTF	TGTGCCAGAAGAGAGGGACTTATTAACTATGGCTACACCTTC
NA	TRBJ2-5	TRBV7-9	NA	CASSLDGQETYF	TGTGCCAGCAGCTTAGATGGTCAGGAAACTTACTTC
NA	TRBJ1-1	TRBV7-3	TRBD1	CASSLRRDSTEAFF	TGTGCCAGCAGCCTCCGTCGGGACAGCACTGAAGCTTTCTTT
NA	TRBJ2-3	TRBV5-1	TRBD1	CASTTGGGDTQYF	TGCGCCAGCACCACAGGGGGCGGCGATACGCAGTATTTT
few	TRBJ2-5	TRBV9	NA	CASSVALAQETQYF	TGTGCCAGCAGCGTAGCTCTAGCCCAAGAGACCCAGTACTTC
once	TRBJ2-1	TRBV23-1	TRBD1	CARGDRLSYNEQFF	TGCGCCAGGGGGGACAGGCTCTCCTACAATGAGCAGTTCTTC
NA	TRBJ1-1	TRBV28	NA	CASSLPGEGSNTEAFF	TGTGCCAGCAGTTTACCAGGGGAGGGCTCGAACACTGAAGCTTTCTTT
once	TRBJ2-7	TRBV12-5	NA	CASAWRVGSFEQYF	TGTGCTAGTGCTTGGCGGGTAGGATCATTCGAGCAGTACTTC
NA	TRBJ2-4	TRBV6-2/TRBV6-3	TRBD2	CASSGTSKNIQYF	TGTGCCAGCAGCGGGACTAGCAAAAACATTCAGTACTTC